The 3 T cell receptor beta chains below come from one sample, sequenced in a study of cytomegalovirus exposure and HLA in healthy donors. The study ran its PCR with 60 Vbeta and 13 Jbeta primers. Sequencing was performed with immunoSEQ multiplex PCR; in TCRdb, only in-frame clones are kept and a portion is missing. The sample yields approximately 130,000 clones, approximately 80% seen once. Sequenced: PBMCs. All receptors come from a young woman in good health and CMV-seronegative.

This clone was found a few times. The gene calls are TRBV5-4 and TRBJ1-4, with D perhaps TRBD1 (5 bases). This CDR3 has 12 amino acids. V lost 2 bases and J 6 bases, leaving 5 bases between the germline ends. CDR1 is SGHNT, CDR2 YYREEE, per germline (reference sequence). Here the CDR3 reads CASSFRDEKLFF. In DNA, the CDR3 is TGTGCCAGCAGCTTCAGGGATGAAAAACTGTTTTTT.

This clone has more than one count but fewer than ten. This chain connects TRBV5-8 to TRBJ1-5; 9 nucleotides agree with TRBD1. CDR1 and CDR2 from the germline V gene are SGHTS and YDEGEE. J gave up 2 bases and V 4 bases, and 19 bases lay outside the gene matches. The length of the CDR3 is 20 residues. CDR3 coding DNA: TGTGCCAGCAGCCACAATCCCGGGACAGGGTCTTCGTCCGGCAATCAGCCCCAGCATTTT. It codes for CASSHNPGTGSSSGNQPQHF.

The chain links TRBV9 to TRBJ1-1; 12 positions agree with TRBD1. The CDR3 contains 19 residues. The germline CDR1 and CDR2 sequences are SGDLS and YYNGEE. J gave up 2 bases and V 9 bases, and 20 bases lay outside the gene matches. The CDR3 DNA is TGTGCCACTTCAAAGGGACAGGGGGCTTGGGGTGAGGCTAACACTGAAGCTTTCTTT. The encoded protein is CATSKGQGAWGEANTEAFF.